These 13 T cell receptor beta chains originate from one sample sequenced in a study of T cell responses to AZD1222 COVID-19 vaccine. TCRdb's copy holds only in-frame clones and misses some; the assay was immunoSEQ multiplex PCR. The sample consists of some 150,000 clones, around nine tenths of them appearing once. This sample comprised peripheral blood, obtained 28 days after the second AZD1222 dose. These receptors all come from an adult who received the AZD1222 COVID-19 vaccine.

The chain combines TRBV28 with TRBJ2-7; a weak D match, TRBD2 (5 bases). Looked up from germline, CDR1 is MDHEN and CDR2 is SYDVKM. CDR3 length: 14 amino acids. V lost 6 bases and J 2 bases, leaving 14 bases between the germline ends. The CDR3 spells CASRLEDGAYEQYF. The CDR3 DNA is TGTGCCAGCAGACTCGAGGACGGGGCCTACGAGCAGTACTTC.

The rearrangement joins TRBV28 to TRBJ1-2; 9 bases match TRBD1. This CDR3 is 13 amino acids long. The germline V gene encodes CDR1 MDHEN and CDR2 SYDVKM. V shed 5 bases and J 8 bases; nucleotides not matched to a gene: 6. CDR3 DNA sequence: TGTGCCAGCAGTGCACAGGGGGCGCGGGGCTACACCTTC. This codes for CASSAQGARGYTF.

This clone was recorded only once. The V and J genes are TRBV7-3 and TRBJ1-5; 7 bases map to TRBD1. The CDR3 runs 14 residues. CDR1 is SGHTA and CDR2 is FQGTGA in the germline V gene. Unmatched junction bases numbered 6, after V lost 5 bases and J lost 5 bases. CDR3 sequence (DNA): TGTGCCAGCAGCCTAGGGACAGAGGATCAGCCCCAGCATTTT. It specifies CASSLGTEDQPQHF.

CDR3 nucleotides: TGTGCCAGCAGCCCCGACAGATATCAGCCCCAGCATTTT. Translation gives CASSPDRYQPQHF. The chain uses TRBV6-5 and TRBJ1-5; TRBD1 is a possible D gene (5 bases). CDR1 MNHEY and CDR2 SVGAGI come from the germline V gene. CDR3 length: 13 residues. V was shortened by 6 bases and J by 5 bases, with 11 bases between the two germline ends.

The rearrangement uses TRBV7-9 and TRBJ1-1, with unresolved D. This CDR3 spans 11 amino acids. V dropped 2 bases and J dropped 10 bases, with 8 bases sitting between them. Per the germline V gene, CDR1 is SEHNR and CDR2 is FQNEAQ (reference sequence). CDR3 amino acids: CASSLKNVAFF. The CDR3 region has the DNA TGTGCCAGCAGCTTAAAGAATGTAGCTTTCTTT.

V and J are TRBV3-1 (or the pseudogene TRBV3-2) and TRBJ2-6; D unresolved. Germline-derived CDR1 and CDR2 are LGHDT and YNNKEL (reference sequence). The CDR3 is 21 residues long. Trimming cost V 0 bases and J 0 bases, with 21 bases left between them. The CDR3 DNA reads as TGTGCCAGCAGCCAAGATCCCAGTATCAACTTCTTTTCCTCTGGGGCCAACGTCCTGACTTTC. The encoded protein is CASSQDPSINFFSSGANVLTF.

This clone has just one count. The chain carries TRBV7-2 and TRBJ2-1; 9 bases align to TRBD2. The CDR3 loop spans 18 amino acids. The junction had 14 bases not matched to a gene; V was cut back by 2 bases and J by 6 bases. Germline-derived CDR1 and CDR2 are SGHTA and FQGNSA. The CDR3 is CASSLRGFRAGGSNEQFF. The CDR3 region has the DNA TGTGCCAGCAGCTTAAGAGGTTTCCGAGCGGGGGGTTCCAATGAGCAGTTCTTC.

The DNA for the CDR3 is TGTGCCAGCAGCTCGCGGGGGGGGACTAGCAATCAGCCCCAGCATTTT. Protein: CASSSRGGTSNQPQHF. V is TRBV7-2 and J is TRBJ1-5; tentative D call: TRBD1 (5 bases). The CDR3 is 16 residues long. Trimming pared 4 bases from V and 0 bases from J, leaving 13 bases between. Per the germline V gene, CDR1 is SGHTA and CDR2 is FQGNSA.

The gene calls are TRBV28 and TRBJ1-6; 9 bases agree with TRBD1. This CDR3 contains 14 residues. Per germline, CDR1 MDHEN and CDR2 SYDVKM. J lost 10 bases, V lost 5 bases, and 6 bases had no gene match. The chain's CDR3 is CASSAGTGWSPLHF. CDR3 nucleotides: TGTGCCAGCAGTGCCGGGACAGGGTGGTCACCCCTCCACTTT.

DNA of the CDR3: TGTGCCAGCAGCGCTGGCGGCCACGCGGGGCCTGGGGCCAACGTCCTGACTTTC. Protein sequence: CASSAGGHAGPGANVLTF. The chain employs TRBV5-6 and TRBJ2-6; perhaps TRBD2 as D (6 bases). The V and J ends lost 4 bases and 2 bases respectively, with 19 bases between them. The CDR3 loop spans 18 amino acids. CDR1 and CDR2 (germline): SGHDT, YYEEEE.

The chain employs TRBV5-1 and TRBJ2-7, with 7 bases that match TRBD1. Germline CDR1 is SGHRS and CDR2 is YFSETQ. The CDR3 loop spans 15 amino acids. V was pared by 0 bases and J by 4 bases, with 7 bases of the junction left unmatched. The CDR3 is CASSLASGQTYEQYF. The CDR3 DNA sequence: TGCGCCAGCAGCTTGGCCTCGGGACAGACTTACGAGCAGTACTTC.

The rearrangement links TRBV30 to TRBJ1-5, with TRBD1 matching 7 bases. Germline lookup yields CDR1 GTSNPN and CDR2 SVGIG (reference sequence). V trimming: 2 bases; J trimming: 4 bases; junction bases outside the gene matches: 11. CDR3 size: 16 residues. The CDR3 spells CAWSLSTGTKNQPQHF. The CDR3, as DNA: TGTGCCTGGAGTTTGTCGACAGGGACCAAAAATCAGCCCCAGCATTTT.

The chain couples TRBV6-4 to TRBJ2-5, with D perhaps matching TRBD2 (5 bases). This CDR3 contains 13 residues. The germline V gene has CDR1 MRHNA and CDR2 SNTAGT. Trimming pared 5 bases from V and 4 bases from J, leaving 11 bases between. The CDR3 bases are TGTGCCAGCAGTCCCGGGATTGGAGAGACCCAGTACTTC. The encoded protein is CASSPGIGETQYF.